The 21 T cell receptor beta chains presented below share a single source sample, sequenced in a study of metastatic and nonmetastatic thyroid tumors. TCRdb re-clonotyped the PCR reads through MiXCR. The data show tens of thousands of clones, 15% to 20% seen once. Patients underwent thyroid surgery, and none had received any treatment before it. Sequencing input: blood. Receptor source: a female donor with papillary thyroid cancer or a benign thyroid nodule (not recorded which). Some clones in this sample may be carry-over from other donors' samples.

There are a few counts of this clone. The chain employs TRBV11-2 and TRBJ2-7; 7 positions match TRBD1. With V trimmed by 5 bases and J by 4 bases, 5 bases remained unmatched. Germline-derived CDR1 and CDR2 are SGHAT and FQNNGV. CDR3 length equals 13 residues. The CDR3 loop reads CASSRGTVYEQYF. The CDR3, as DNA: TGTGCCAGCAGCCGTGGGACAGTTTACGAGCAGTACTTC.

Details on this clone: Other DNA variants within this sample encode the same CDR3. The rearrangement joins TRBV12-3 or TRBV12-4 to TRBJ1-1; D gene unclear. The CDR3 runs 15 residues. Between the trimmed V and J ends, which lost 7 bases and 2 bases, there was a span of 17 bases. The CDR3 DNA reads TGTGCCAGCATCTTAGATTCGAGGGCTAACACTGAAGCTTTCTTT. Translation: CASILDSRANTEAFF.

This clone was counted many times. The J gene is TRBJ1-1, the V gene TRBV5-5; D unresolved. CDR1 is SGHKS, CDR2 YYEKEE, per germline (reference sequence). V lost 1 base and J 1 base, leaving 8 bases between the germline ends. The CDR3 sequence is 14 residues long. CDR3 amino acids: CASSLQVGNTEAFF. CDR3 in DNA: TGTGCCAGCAGCTTGCAGGTGGGGAACACTGAAGCTTTCTTT.

This clone was detected only a few times. J is TRBJ2-1 and V is TRBV6-2 or TRBV6-3; no definite D call. Trimming cost V 5 bases and J 4 bases, with 18 bases left between them. CDR1 is MNHEY and CDR2 is SVGEGT in the germline V gene. The CDR3 has 16 amino acids. The CDR3 spells CASSSDSWRGYNEQFF. CDR3 DNA sequence: TGTGCCAGCAGTAGTGATAGTTGGAGAGGTTACAATGAGCAGTTCTTC.

This clone occurred many times. The chain recombines TRBV15 with TRBJ1-2; D unresolved. Between the trimmed V and J ends, which lost 3 bases and 2 bases, there was a span of 10 bases. The CDR3 totals 14 residues. Germline V lookup: CDR1 LNHNV, CDR2 YYDKDF (reference sequence). This CDR3 reads CATSSGRHNYGYTF. The CDR3 DNA reads as TGTGCCACCAGCAGCGGGCGGCACAACTATGGCTACACCTTC. Full variable domain (rest looked up from reference TRBV15 and TRBJ1-2): DAMVIQNPRYQVTQFGKPVTLSCSQTLNHNVMYWYQQKSSQAPKLLFHYYDKDFNNEADTPDNFQSRRPNTSFCFLDIRSPGLGDTAMYLCATSSGRHNYGYTFGSGTRLTVV.

This clone was counted many times. The chain has TRBV14 and TRBJ2-3, with 8 bases that match TRBD2. The CDR3 has 14 amino acids. V lost 5 bases and J lost 5; bases outside the gene matches: 6. Germline CDR1 SGHDN, CDR2 FVKESK. As DNA, the CDR3 is TGTGCCAGCAGCTTAAACGGGGGGGGAGATACGCAGTATTTT. Translation gives CASSLNGGGDTQYF.

The sample holds many counts of this clone. CDR3 protein: CASSSRTGETDTQYF. CDR3 bases: TGTGCCAGCAGCTCCCGGACAGGGGAAACAGATACGCAGTATTTT. The rearrangement uses TRBV7-8 and TRBJ2-3, with 9 positions matching TRBD1. Germline V gives CDR1 SGHVS, CDR2 FQNEAQ. This CDR3 is 15 amino acids long. V was pared by 4 bases and J by 3 bases, with 5 bases of the junction left unmatched.

This clone has a count of ten or more. This chain joins TRBV16 and TRBJ2-6; 8 bases fit TRBD1. The CDR3 extends over 16 amino acids. Germline assignment: CDR1 KGHSY and CDR2 FQNENV. V lost 2 bases, J lost 2 bases, and 2 bases stayed unmatched. The CDR3, as DNA: TGTGCCAGCAGCCAACAGGACAGGGCTGGGGCCAACGTCCTGACTTTC. Translation gives CASSQQDRAGANVLTF.

This clone has a count of ten or more. The chain combines TRBV11-1 with TRBJ1-3, with D possibly being TRBD1 (6 bases). V shed 5 bases and J shed 2 bases, with 16 bases lying between them. The CDR3 is 16 amino acids. CDR1 is SGHAT and CDR2 is FQDESV in the germline V gene (reference sequence). CDR3 sequence reads: CASSEEQGWAGNTIYF. The CDR3, as DNA: TGTGCCAGCAGCGAAGAACAGGGTTGGGCTGGAAACACCATATATTTT.

This clone was found many times. This sequence joins TRBV27 and TRBJ2-2; D is possibly TRBD1 or TRBD2 (5 bases each). The CDR3 has 14 amino acids. Deletions cut 2 bases from V and 3 bases from J, with 7 bases between. The germline CDR1 and CDR2 sequences are MNHEY and SMNVEV (reference sequence). The CDR3 coding sequence is TGTGCCAGCAGTTTAGGGACCCACACCGGGGAGCTGTTTTTT. It specifies CASSLGTHTGELFF.

This clone was seen repeatedly, ten times or more. The chain uses TRBV3-1 and TRBJ2-3; D unclear. V was clipped by 6 bases and J by 2 bases, with 9 bases between them. Germline-derived CDR1 and CDR2 are LGHDT and YNNKEL (reference sequence). CDR3 length: 13 amino acids. CDR3 amino acids: CASRPPNTDTQYF. CDR3 coding DNA: TGTGCCAGCAGACCCCCTAACACAGATACGCAGTATTTT.

This clone was detected a few times. The junction departs from germline at one end; a sequencing error may be responsible. V usage is TRBV6-1 and J usage is TRBJ2-1, with a tentative D call TRBD2 (5 bases). CDR1 MNHNS and CDR2 SASEGT come from the germline V gene. This CDR3 region has 15 residues. The CDR3 nucleotides read TGCGCCAGCAGTACCAGCGGAGACTCCTACAATGAGCAGTTCTTC. The encoded protein is CASSTSGDSYNEQFF.

This clone was counted at least ten times. The chain employs TRBV15 and TRBJ1-2; D might be TRBD1 (6 bases). The length of the CDR3 is 14 residues. V lost 1 base and J lost 4, with 10 bases in between. The V gene's germline CDR1 is LNHNV and CDR2 YYDKDF (reference sequence). Written as DNA, the CDR3 is TGTGCCACCAGCAGAGGAGACAGGCCCTATGGCTACACCTTC. It specifies CATSRGDRPYGYTF.

This sequence joins TRBV6-1 and TRBJ1-5; 8 nucleotides match TRBD1. This CDR3 spans 16 amino acids. After removal of 2 bases from V and 4 bases from J, the junction contained 7 bases not matched to a gene. Per the germline V gene, CDR1 is MNHNS and CDR2 is SASEGT. The CDR3 loop is CASSENRRQGNQPQHF. The CDR3 DNA sequence: TGTGCCAGCAGTGAAAATAGGAGACAGGGGAATCAGCCCCAGCATTTT.

The V and J genes are TRBV28 and TRBJ1-2; weak D call: TRBD1 (5 bases). V lost 3 bases and J lost 3, with 14 bases in between. Germline CDR1 MDHEN, CDR2 SYDVKM. There are 15 residues in the CDR3. This CDR3 is CASSFFVTAYYGYTF. DNA for the CDR3: TGTGCCAGCAGTTTTTTTGTGACAGCGTACTATGGCTACACCTTC.

Ten or more counts support this clone. This chain uses TRBV19 with TRBJ2-6; D is unresolved. The germline V and J ends were trimmed by 6 bases and 1 base, with 7 bases remaining between them. CDR3 size: 14 residues. Germline CDR1 and CDR2: LNHDA and SQIVND (reference sequence). As DNA, the CDR3 is TGTGCCAGTAGCCCTCATTCTGGGGCCAACGTCCTGACTTTC. Its protein product is CASSPHSGANVLTF.

This chain connects TRBV12-3 or TRBV12-4 to TRBJ1-2; D unresolved. V lost 5 bases and J 4 bases, leaving 11 bases between the germline ends. The CDR3 is made up of 13 amino acids. The CDR3 region is CASSRVAVYGYTF. The CDR3 bases are TGTGCCAGCAGTCGGGTCGCCGTCTATGGCTACACCTTC.

This clone was recorded many times. The J gene is TRBJ2-1, the V gene TRBV19; perhaps D is TRBD1 or TRBD2 (6 bases each). CDR1 is LNHDA, CDR2 SQIVND, per germline (reference sequence). The CDR3 sequence is 14 residues long. V was shortened by 5 bases and J by 3 bases, with 11 bases between the two germline ends. The CDR3 sequence is CASSGGGLYNEQFF. In DNA, the CDR3 is TGTGCCAGTAGTGGAGGGGGGCTCTACAATGAGCAGTTCTTC.

This clone was detected only a few times. Germline and junction disagree at one end, which may indicate a read error. This chain connects TRBV11-2 to TRBJ1-1; 8 nucleotides agree with TRBD1. The CDR3 runs 14 residues. Looked up from germline, CDR1 is SGHAT and CDR2 is FQNNGV. The CDR3 DNA is TGTGCCAGCAGCCTAGACAGGGGATCCACTGAAGCTTTCTTT. Encoded protein: CASSLDRGSTEAFF. Filled out from reference TRBV11-2 and TRBJ1-1, the complete variable domain reads EAGVAQSPRYKIIEKRQSVAFWCNPISGHATLYWYQQILGQGPKLLIQFQNNGVVDDSQLPKDRFSAERLKGVDSTLKIQPAKLEDSAVYLCASSLDRGSTEAFFGQGTRLTVV.

This clone was seen repeatedly, ten times or more. The V call is TRBV28, the J call TRBJ2-3; TRBD2 is a possible D gene (6 bases). V dropped 3 bases and J dropped 11 bases, with 18 bases sitting between them. Germline loops: CDR1 MDHEN, CDR2 SYDVKM. The CDR3 loop spans 14 amino acids. Here the CDR3 DNA reads TGTGCCAGCAGTTTCCCCTCCACGGGAGAAGTGCAGTATTTT. This encodes CASSFPSTGEVQYF.

Worth noting for this clone: An end of the junction differs from the germline gene, which may be a read error. V gene TRBV5-1 combines with J gene TRBJ2-7; D unclear. CDR1 SGHRS and CDR2 YFSETQ come from the germline V gene. The CDR3 has 13 residues. CDR3 in DNA: TGCGCCAGCAGCTTGGTCGTCTCCTACGATCAGTACTTC. It translates to CASSLVVSYDQYF.